This is a list of T cell receptor beta chains from one sample in a study of cytomegalovirus exposure and HLA in healthy donors. Assay used: immunoSEQ multiplex PCR; TCRdb lists only in-frame clones, some missing. Counted here are about 52,000 clones, over 60% occurring once; the ten biggest clones make up less than 9.5%. The sequenced sample was PBMCs. The receptors derive from a woman in her forties or fifties in good health and CMV-seronegative. The CDR3 runs from the conserved cysteine through the conserved F or W. Each record gives: J gene, V gene, clone size, CDR3 length, D gene, CDR3 DNA, CDR3 protein. D genes are given only for firm matches. Expanded clones get a size class; other rows say once, few or many, or leave the size out.

j_call: TRBJ1-4
v_call: TRBV18
clone_size: .
cdr3_length: 14
d_call: .
cdr3_nt: TGTGCCAGCTGCCCCCAAGAGGGTGGCGAAAAACTGTTTTTT
cdr3_aa: CASCPQEGGEKLFF

j_call: TRBJ2-1
v_call: TRBV11-2
clone_size: .
cdr3_length: 15
d_call: TRBD2
cdr3_nt: TGTGCCAGCAGCTTAGCGGCGGGAGCAGGGAATGAGCAGTTCTTC
cdr3_aa: CASSLAAGAGNEQFF

j_call: TRBJ1-5
v_call: TRBV28
clone_size: once
cdr3_length: 16
d_call: .
cdr3_nt: TGTGCCAGCAGTTTCGGCGGGGGTAGGAGCAATCAGCCCCAGCATTTT
cdr3_aa: CASSFGGGRSNQPQHF

j_call: TRBJ2-7
v_call: TRBV6-5
clone_size: .
cdr3_length: 14
d_call: .
cdr3_nt: TGTGCCAGCAGTTATAAGGACAGAATGTACGAGCAGTACTTC
cdr3_aa: CASSYKDRMYEQYF

j_call: TRBJ2-7
v_call: TRBV5-4
clone_size: .
cdr3_length: 11
d_call: .
cdr3_nt: TGTGCCAGCATCGGGTTAGGCGAGCAGTACTTC
cdr3_aa: CASIGLGEQYF

j_call: TRBJ1-2
v_call: TRBV6-5
clone_size: few
cdr3_length: 14
d_call: .
cdr3_nt: TGTGCCAGCACCTCTCTGAGAACCTACTATGGCTACACCTTC
cdr3_aa: CASTSLRTYYGYTF

j_call: TRBJ2-5
v_call: TRBV11-2
clone_size: .
cdr3_length: 12
d_call: .
cdr3_nt: TGTGCCAGCAGCTCGGAGAGCCAGACCCAGTACTTC
cdr3_aa: CASSSESQTQYF

j_call: TRBJ2-1
v_call: TRBV27
clone_size: .
cdr3_length: 17
d_call: .
cdr3_nt: TGTGCCAGCAGTGGGAGTAGCGGTTCGGACTCCTACAATGAGCAGTTCTTC
cdr3_aa: CASSGSSGSDSYNEQFF

j_call: TRBJ2-5
v_call: TRBV4-1
clone_size: .
cdr3_length: 14
d_call: .
cdr3_nt: TGCGCCAGCAGCCAAGATTACTACCAAGAGACCCAGTACTTC
cdr3_aa: CASSQDYYQETQYF

j_call: TRBJ1-1
v_call: TRBV28
clone_size: .
cdr3_length: 15
d_call: .
cdr3_nt: TGTGCCAGCAGTTTAAAGTTAAGCGGGGGCACTGAAGCTTTCTTT
cdr3_aa: CASSLKLSGGTEAFF

j_call: TRBJ2-3
v_call: TRBV5-1
clone_size: .
cdr3_length: 15
d_call: TRBD2
cdr3_nt: TGCGCCAGCAGCTTGGGCCTAGCGGTGACAGATACGCAGTATTTT
cdr3_aa: CASSLGLAVTDTQYF

j_call: TRBJ2-5
v_call: TRBV10-2
clone_size: .
cdr3_length: 15
d_call: TRBD2
cdr3_nt: TGCGCCACCGCGTCCGGGCTAGCGGGAGAAGAGACCCAGTACTTC
cdr3_aa: CATASGLAGEETQYF

j_call: TRBJ2-3
v_call: TRBV18
clone_size: .
cdr3_length: 18
d_call: TRBD1
cdr3_nt: TGTGCCAGCTCACCATTTGAGGCCGGGACAGGGGGCACAGATACGCAGTATTTT
cdr3_aa: CASSPFEAGTGGTDTQYF

j_call: TRBJ2-1
v_call: TRBV7-9
clone_size: few
cdr3_length: 14
d_call: .
cdr3_nt: TGTGCCAGCAGCTTAGCCGGTTCCTACAATGAGCAGTTCTTC
cdr3_aa: CASSLAGSYNEQFF

j_call: TRBJ1-1
v_call: TRBV28
clone_size: .
cdr3_length: 15
d_call: TRBD1
cdr3_nt: TGTGCCAGCAACCTCCGGACAGGGAGGAACACTGAAGCTTTCTTT
cdr3_aa: CASNLRTGRNTEAFF

j_call: TRBJ2-2
v_call: TRBV30
clone_size: .
cdr3_length: 12
d_call: .
cdr3_nt: TGTGCCTGGAGTGTACGGGATAGGGAGCTGTTTTTT
cdr3_aa: CAWSVRDRELFF

j_call: TRBJ1-3
v_call: TRBV5-8
clone_size: .
cdr3_length: 14
d_call: .
cdr3_nt: TGTGCCAGCAGCTTGGAGAGCTCTGGAAACACCATATATTTT
cdr3_aa: CASSLESSGNTIYF

j_call: TRBJ2-7
v_call: TRBV7-3
clone_size: .
cdr3_length: 13
d_call: .
cdr3_nt: TGTGCCAGCAGCTTATACGAGGGGGTAGAGCAGTACTTC
cdr3_aa: CASSLYEGVEQYF